The present T cell receptor beta chain was sequenced within a study of blood T cells in healthy people across ages. Study-wide results and caveats: Naive T cell percentage showed a strong correlation with the diversity of TCR beta.

The CDR3 is 15 residues long. Trimming pared 1 base from V and 3 bases from J, leaving 13 bases between. Germline CDR1 LGHNT, CDR2 FRNRAP. This clonotype was observed a few times. Its matching antigen is unknown. There were healthy Caucasian individuals from Russia, aged roughly 6 to 100, serving as donors. Next came a second PCR, run for about 7 to 12 cycles, which used a sample-barcoded 5' primer along with a J-beta primer mix. A template-switch adaptor containing 12 random nucleotides labeled each cDNA molecule. TCRdb passed the 5' RACE reads through MiXCR, listing each CDR3 protein once. Of roughly 1.4 million distinct CDR3 sequences in the sample, roughly 64% were seen once.

The V call is TRBV12-5, the J call TRBJ2-7; no clear D gene. Sequenced: blood. The sequence was obtained from a man younger than 35 in good health. CDR3 sequence reads: CASGLARPVCYEQYF. In DNA form, the CDR3 reads TGTGCTAGTGGTTTGGCTCGTCCCGTTTGCTACGAGCAGTACTTC.